In this sample, the clone carrying this TCR beta chain turned up a few times. What it binds is not known. This sample stems from a study of CD8+ T cells in alopecia areata. At the level of the study: Severity among treated patients was scored by the percentage of scalp area affected.

Overall study results and limits: Higher clonality was seen in lesional scalp than in normal scalp, especially in alopecia totalis/universalis.

Germline V gene sequence: CDR1 SEHNR, CDR2 FQNEAQ (reference sequence). The CDR3 loop spans 16 amino acids. The junction had 9 bases not matched to a gene; V was cut back by 5 bases and J by 1 base. Isolated RNA was reverse transcribed into cDNA used as the sequencing template. Libraries were prepared by immunoSEQ multiplex PCR; TCRdb keeps only in-frame clonotypes and omits some of them. The sample holds a few hundred thousand clones, 35% to 40% seen once. Treatment here: oral pan-JAK inhibitor, 5-10 mg twice daily. The material was CD4+ T cells sorted from blood, obtained between weeks 30 and 35, from a patient treated with tofacitinib. V and J are TRBV7-9 and TRBJ1-2; the match to TRBD1 covers 8 bases. This TCR came from a human donor with alopecia areata. The CDR3 region is CASSQGAGFYNYGYTF. Here the CDR3 DNA reads TGTGCCAGCAGCCAGGGGGCAGGGTTCTATAACTATGGCTACACCTTC.